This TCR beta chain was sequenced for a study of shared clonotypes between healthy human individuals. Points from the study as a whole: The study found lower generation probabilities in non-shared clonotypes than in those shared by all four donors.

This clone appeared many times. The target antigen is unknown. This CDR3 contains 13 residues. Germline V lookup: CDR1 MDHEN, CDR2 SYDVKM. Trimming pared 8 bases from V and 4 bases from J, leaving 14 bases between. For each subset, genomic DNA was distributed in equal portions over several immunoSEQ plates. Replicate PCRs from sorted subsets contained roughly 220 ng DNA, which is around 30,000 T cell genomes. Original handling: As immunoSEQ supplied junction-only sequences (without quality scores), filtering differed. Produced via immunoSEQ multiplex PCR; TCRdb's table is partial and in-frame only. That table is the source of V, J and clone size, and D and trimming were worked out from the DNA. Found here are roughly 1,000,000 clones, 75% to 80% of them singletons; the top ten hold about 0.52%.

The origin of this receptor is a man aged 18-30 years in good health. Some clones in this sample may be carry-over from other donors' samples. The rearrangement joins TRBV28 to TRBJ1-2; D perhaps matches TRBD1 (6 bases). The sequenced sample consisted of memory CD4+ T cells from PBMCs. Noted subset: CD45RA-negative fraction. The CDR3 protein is CASHRAPSYGYTF. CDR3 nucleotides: TGTGCCAGCCACAGGGCCCCCTCCTATGGCTACACCTTC.